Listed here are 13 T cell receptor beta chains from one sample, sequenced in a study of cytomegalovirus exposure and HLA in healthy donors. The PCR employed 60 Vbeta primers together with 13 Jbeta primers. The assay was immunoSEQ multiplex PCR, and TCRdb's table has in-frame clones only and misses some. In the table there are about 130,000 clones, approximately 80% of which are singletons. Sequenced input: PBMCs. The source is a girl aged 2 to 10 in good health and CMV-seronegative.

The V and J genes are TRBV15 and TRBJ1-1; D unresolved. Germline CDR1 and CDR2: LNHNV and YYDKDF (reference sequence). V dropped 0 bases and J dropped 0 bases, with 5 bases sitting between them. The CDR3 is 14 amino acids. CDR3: CATSRDLLNTEAFF. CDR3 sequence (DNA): TGTGCCACCAGCAGAGATCTCCTGAACACTGAAGCTTTCTTT.

CDR3 region: CASTKGRWGTEAFF. Here the CDR3 DNA reads TGTGCCAGCACCAAGGGGAGGTGGGGCACTGAAGCTTTCTTT. This rearrangement joins TRBV28 to TRBJ1-1; the D gene is possibly TRBD1 (5 bases). Germline V gene sequence: CDR1 MDHEN, CDR2 SYDVKM. Trimming removed 7 bases at V and 4 bases at J, with 16 bases between. This CDR3 has 14 residues.

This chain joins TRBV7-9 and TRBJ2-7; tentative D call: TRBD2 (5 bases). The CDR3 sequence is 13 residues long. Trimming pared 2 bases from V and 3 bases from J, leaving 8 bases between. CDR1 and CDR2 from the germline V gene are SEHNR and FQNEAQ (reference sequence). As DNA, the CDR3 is TGTGCCAGCAGCTTAAAACGGGACTACGAGCAGTACTTC. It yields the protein CASSLKRDYEQYF.

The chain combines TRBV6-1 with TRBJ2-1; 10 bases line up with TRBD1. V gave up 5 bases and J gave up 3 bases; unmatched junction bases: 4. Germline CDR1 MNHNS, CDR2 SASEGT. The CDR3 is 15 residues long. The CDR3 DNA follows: TGTGCCAGCAGTCCGGGGGACAGGGGCTACAATGAGCAGTTCTTC. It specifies CASSPGDRGYNEQFF.

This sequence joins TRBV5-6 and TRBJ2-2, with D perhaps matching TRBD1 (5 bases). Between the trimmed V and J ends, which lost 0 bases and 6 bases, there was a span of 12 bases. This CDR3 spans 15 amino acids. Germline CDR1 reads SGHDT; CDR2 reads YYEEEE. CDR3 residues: CASSLEQDLAGELFF. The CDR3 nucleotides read TGTGCCAGCAGCTTGGAACAGGACCTAGCCGGGGAGCTGTTTTTT. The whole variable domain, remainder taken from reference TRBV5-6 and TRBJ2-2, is DAGVTQSPTHLIKTRGQQVTLRCSPKSGHDTVSWYQQALGQGPQFIFQYYEEEERQRGNFPDRFSGHQFPNYSSELNVNALLLGDSALYLCASSLEQDLAGELFFGEGSRLTVL.

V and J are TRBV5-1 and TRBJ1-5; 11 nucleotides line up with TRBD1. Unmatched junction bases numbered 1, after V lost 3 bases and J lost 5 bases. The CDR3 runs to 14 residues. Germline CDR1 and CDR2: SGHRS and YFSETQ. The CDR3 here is CASSWTGGHQPQHF. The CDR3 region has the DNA TGCGCCAGCAGCTGGACAGGGGGCCATCAGCCCCAGCATTTT.

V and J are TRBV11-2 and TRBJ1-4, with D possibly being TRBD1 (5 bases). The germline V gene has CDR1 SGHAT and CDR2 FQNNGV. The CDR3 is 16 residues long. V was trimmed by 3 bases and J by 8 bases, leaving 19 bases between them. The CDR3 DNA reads TGTGCCAGCAGCTTTACCTCAGGGAATGCAAAGGAAAAACTGTTTTTT. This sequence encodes CASSFTSGNAKEKLFF.

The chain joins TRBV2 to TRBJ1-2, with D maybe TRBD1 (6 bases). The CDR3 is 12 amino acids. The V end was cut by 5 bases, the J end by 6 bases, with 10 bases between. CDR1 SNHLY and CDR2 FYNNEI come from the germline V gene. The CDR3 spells CASSPRQDGYTF. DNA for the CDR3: TGTGCCAGCAGTCCCCGACAGGATGGCTACACCTTC.

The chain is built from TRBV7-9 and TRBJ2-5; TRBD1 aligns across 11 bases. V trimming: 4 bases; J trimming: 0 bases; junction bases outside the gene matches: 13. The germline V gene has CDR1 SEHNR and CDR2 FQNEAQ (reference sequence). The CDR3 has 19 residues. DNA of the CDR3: TGTGCCAGCAGCTCTAGCTTCGGACAGGGGGCTTTGTACCAAGAGACCCAGTACTTC. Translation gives CASSSSFGQGALYQETQYF.

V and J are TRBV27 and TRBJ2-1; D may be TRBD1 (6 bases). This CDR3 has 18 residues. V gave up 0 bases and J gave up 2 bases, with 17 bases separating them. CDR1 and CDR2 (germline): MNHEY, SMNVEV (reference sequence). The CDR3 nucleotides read TGTGCCAGCAGTTTATCGATAACTTGGGACAATGCCTACAATGAGCAGTTCTTC. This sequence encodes CASSLSITWDNAYNEQFF.

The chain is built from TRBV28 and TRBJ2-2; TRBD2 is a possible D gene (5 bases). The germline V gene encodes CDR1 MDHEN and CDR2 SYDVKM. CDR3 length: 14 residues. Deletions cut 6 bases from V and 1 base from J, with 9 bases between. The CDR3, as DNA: TGTGCCAGCAGGACTACCGTGAACACCGGGGAGCTGTTTTTT. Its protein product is CASRTTVNTGELFF.

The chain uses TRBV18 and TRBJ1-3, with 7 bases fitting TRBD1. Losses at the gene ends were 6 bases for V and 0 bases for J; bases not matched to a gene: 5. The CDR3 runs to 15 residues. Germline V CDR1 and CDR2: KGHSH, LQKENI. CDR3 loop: CASSTGTDSGNTIYF. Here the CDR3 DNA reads TGTGCCAGCTCTACCGGGACAGACTCTGGAAACACCATATATTTT.

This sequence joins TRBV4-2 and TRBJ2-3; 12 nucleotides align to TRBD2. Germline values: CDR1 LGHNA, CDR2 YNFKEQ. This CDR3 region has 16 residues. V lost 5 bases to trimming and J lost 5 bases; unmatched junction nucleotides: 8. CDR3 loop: CASSKLAGGSLDTQYF. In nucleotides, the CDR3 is TGTGCCAGCAGCAAACTAGCGGGGGGTTCACTAGATACGCAGTATTTT.